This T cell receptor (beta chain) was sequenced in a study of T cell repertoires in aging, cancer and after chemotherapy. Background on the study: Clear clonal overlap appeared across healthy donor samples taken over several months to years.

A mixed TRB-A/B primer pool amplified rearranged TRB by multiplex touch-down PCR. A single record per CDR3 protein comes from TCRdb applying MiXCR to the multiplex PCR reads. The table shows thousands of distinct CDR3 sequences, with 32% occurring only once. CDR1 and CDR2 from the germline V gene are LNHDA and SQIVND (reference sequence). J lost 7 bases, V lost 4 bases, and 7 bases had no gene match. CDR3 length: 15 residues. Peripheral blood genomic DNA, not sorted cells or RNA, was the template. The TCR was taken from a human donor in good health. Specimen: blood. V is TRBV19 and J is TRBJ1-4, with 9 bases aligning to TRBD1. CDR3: CASSTTGQGSEKLFF. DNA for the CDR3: TGTGCCAGTAGTACGACGGGACAGGGAAGTGAAAAACTGTTTTTT.